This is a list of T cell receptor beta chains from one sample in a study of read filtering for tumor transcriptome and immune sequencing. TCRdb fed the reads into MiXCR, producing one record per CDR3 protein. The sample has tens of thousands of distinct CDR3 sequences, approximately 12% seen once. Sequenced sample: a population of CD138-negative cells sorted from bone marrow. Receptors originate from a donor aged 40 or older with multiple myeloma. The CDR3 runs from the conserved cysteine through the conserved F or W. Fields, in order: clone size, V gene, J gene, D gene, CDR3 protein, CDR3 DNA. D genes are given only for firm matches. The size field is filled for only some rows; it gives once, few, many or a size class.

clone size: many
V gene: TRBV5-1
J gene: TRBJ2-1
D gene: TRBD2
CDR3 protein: CASSVGTSGRALNEQFF
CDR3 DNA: TGCGCCAGCAGCGTCGGGACTAGCGGGAGGGCCCTCAATGAGCAGTTCTTC

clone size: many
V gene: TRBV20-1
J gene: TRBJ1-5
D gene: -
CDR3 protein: CSATSEIRTGNQPQHF
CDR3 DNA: TGCAGTGCAACTTCGGAGATTAGGACAGGCAATCAGCCCCAGCATTTT

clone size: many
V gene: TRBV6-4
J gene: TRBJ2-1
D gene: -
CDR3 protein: CASSDPFQARSYNEQFF
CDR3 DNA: TGTGCCAGCAGTGACCCCTTTCAGGCCCGCTCCTACAATGAGCAGTTCTTC

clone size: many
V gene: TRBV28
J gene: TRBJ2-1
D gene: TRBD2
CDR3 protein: CASSLSGGDNEQFF
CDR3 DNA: TGTGCCAGCAGCTTAAGCGGGGGGGACAATGAGCAGTTCTTC

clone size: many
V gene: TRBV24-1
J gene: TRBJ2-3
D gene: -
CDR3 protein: CATSVHRDTTDTQYF
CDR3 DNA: TGTGCCACCAGTGTTCACCGGGACACTACAGATACGCAGTATTTT

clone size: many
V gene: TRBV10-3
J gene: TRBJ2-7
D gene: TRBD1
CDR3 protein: CAISDWDSAYEQYF
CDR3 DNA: TGTGCCATCAGTGATTGGGACAGCGCCTACGAGCAGTACTTC

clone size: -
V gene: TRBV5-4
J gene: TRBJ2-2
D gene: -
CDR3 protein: CASSFPGARSTGELFF
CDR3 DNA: TGTGCCAGCAGCTTCCCAGGGGCGCGTAGCACCGGGGAGCTGTTTTTT

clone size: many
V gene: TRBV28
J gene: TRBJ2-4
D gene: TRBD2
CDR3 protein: CASSLRVSGGPRDIQYF
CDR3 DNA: TGTGCCAGCAGTTTAAGGGTGTCGGGAGGGCCTAGGGACATTCAGTACTTC

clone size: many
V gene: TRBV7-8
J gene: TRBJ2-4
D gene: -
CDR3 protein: CASSLGRLAKNIQYF
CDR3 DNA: TGTGCCAGCAGCCTGGGACGGCTAGCCAAAAACATTCAGTACTTC

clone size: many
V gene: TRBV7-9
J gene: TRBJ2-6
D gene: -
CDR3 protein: CASSFEGANVLTF
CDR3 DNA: TGTGCCAGCAGCTTCGAGGGGGCCAACGTCCTGACTTTC

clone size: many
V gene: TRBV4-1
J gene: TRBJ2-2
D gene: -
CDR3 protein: CASSQEWTNTGELFF
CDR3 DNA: TGCGCCAGCAGCCAAGAATGGACAAACACCGGGGAGCTGTTTTTT

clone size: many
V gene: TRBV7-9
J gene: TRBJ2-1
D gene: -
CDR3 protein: CASSSAGTAVYNEQFF
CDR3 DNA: TGTGCCAGCAGCTCGGCGGGGACAGCGGTATACAATGAGCAGTTCTTC

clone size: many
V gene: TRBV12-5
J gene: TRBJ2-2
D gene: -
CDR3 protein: CASAVGTGELFF
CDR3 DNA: TGTGCTAGTGCCGTCGGCACCGGGGAGCTGTTTTTT

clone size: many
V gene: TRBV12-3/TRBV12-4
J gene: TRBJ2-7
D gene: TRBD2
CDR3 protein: CASREAGVLNEQYF
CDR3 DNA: TGTGCCAGCAGGGAAGCGGGGGTTCTTAATGAGCAGTACTTC

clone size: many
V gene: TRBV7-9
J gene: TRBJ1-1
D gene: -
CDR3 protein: CASSFDRTEAFF
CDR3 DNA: TGTGCCAGCAGCTTCGACCGCACTGAAGCTTTCTTT

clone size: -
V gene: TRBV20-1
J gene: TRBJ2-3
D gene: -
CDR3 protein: CSARMDGGTDTQYF
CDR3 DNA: TGCAGTGCTCGTATGGACGGAGGCACAGATACGCAGTATTTT

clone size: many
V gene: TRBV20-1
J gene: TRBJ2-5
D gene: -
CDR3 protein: CSAHDRHETQYF
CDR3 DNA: TGCAGTGCCCACGACAGGCACGAGACCCAGTACTTC

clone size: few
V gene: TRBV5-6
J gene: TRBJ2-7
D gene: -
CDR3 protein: CASSGRIAMGPYYEQYF
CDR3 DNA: TGTGCCAGCAGCGGAAGGATAGCCATGGGACCTTACTACGAGCAGTACTTC

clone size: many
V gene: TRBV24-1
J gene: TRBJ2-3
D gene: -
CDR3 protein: CATSEGHTQYF
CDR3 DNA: TGTGCCACCAGTGAGGGTCATACGCAGTATTTT

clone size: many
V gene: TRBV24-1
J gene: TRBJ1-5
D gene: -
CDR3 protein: CATSGGYSNQPQHF
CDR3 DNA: TGTGCCACCAGTGGGGGGTATAGCAATCAGCCCCAGCATTTT

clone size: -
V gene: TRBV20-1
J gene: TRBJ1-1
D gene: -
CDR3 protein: CSAREEDTEAFF
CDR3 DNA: TGCAGTGCTAGAGAGGAGGACACAGAAGCTTTCTTT

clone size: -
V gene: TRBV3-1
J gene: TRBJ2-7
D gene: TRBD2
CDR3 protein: CASSHLLGTSISLTQYF
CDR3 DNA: TGTGCCAGCAGCCACCTCCTCGGGACTAGCATATCCCTCACGCAGTACTTC

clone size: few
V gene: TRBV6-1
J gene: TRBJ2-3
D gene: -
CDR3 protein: CAGRGVESTDTQYF
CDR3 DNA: TGTGCCGGCCGTGGGGTGGAAAGCACAGATACGCAGTATTTT

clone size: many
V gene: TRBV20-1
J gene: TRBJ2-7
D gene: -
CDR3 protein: CSARRELYEQYF
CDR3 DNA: TGCAGTGCTAGAAGAGAACTCTACGAGCAGTACTTC

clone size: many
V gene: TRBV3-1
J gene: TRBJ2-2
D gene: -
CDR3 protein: CASSHTGANTGELFF
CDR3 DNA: TGTGCCAGCAGCCACACGGGAGCGAACACCGGGGAGCTGTTTTTT

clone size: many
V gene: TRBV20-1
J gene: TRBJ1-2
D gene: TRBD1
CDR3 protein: CSATAPDRGGSYGYTF
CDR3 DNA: TGCAGTGCGACTGCCCCCGACAGGGGAGGTAGCTATGGCTACACCTTC

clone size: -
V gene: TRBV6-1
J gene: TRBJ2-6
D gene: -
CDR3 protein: CASRTEPGSEFSGANVLAF
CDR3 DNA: TGTGCCAGCAGAACGGAACCGGGCTCCGAGTTCTCTGGGGCCAACGTCCTGGCTTTC

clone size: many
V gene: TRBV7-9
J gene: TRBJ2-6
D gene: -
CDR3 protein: CASSLGHSGANVLTF
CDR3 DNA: TGTGCCAGCAGCTTAGGACACTCTGGGGCCAACGTCCTGACTTTC

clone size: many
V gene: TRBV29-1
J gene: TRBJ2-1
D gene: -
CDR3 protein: CSVPKLGGSYKGQFF
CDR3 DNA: TGCAGCGTTCCCAAGCTGGGCGGCTCCTACAAGGGGCAGTTCTTC